The 6 T cell receptor beta chains in this list originate from one sample, sequenced in a study of shared clonotypes between healthy human individuals. Assay: immunoSEQ multiplex PCR; the TCRdb copy retains only in-frame clones and omits some. The table lists about 820,000 clones, nearly 95% of them singletons. CD45RO-negative CD8 cells positively selected for CCR7 made up the naive population, which excluded terminally differentiated effector memory CD45RA+ cells. The sequenced sample consisted of naive CD8+ T cells sorted from blood. All receptors derive from a man aged 25 to 45 in good health.

The V call is TRBV7-8, the J call TRBJ2-2, with D uncertain. This CDR3 comprises 17 residues. From germline, CDR1 is SGHVS and CDR2 FQNEAQ. Trimming shortened V by 4 bases and J by 0 bases, and 15 bases separated the two germline ends. The chain's CDR3 is CASSYTPQAANTGELFF. The CDR3 nucleotides are TGTGCCAGCAGCTACACTCCGCAAGCCGCGAACACCGGGGAGCTGTTTTTT.

This clone was seen just once. The chain recombines TRBV29-1 with TRBJ1-2; TRBD1 might be the D (6 bases). Germline CDR1 and CDR2: SQVTM and ANQGSEA. V was trimmed by 4 bases and J by 8 bases, leaving 23 bases between them. The CDR3 loop spans 15 amino acids. The CDR3 DNA sequence: TGCAGCGTTGTGGCGCAAATCGGGACATCTTGGGGCTACACCTTC. This gives the protein CSVVAQIGTSWGYTF. The full variable domain, completed using reference TRBV29-1 and TRBJ1-2, is SAVISQKPSRDICQRGTSLTIQCQVDSQVTMMFWYRQQPGQSLTLIATANQGSEATYESGFVIDKFPISRPNLTFSTLTVSNMSPEDSSIYLCSVVAQIGTSWGYTFGSGTRLTVV.

J is TRBJ2-1 and V is TRBV5-1, with D perhaps matching TRBD2 (5 bases). The CDR3 has 16 residues. The germline V and J ends were trimmed by 5 bases and 3 bases, with 18 bases remaining between them. Germline CDR1 and CDR2: SGHRS and YFSETQ. Here the CDR3 DNA reads TGCGCCAGCAGAGAAGCCGGGAACTTGAACTACAATGAGCAGTTCTTC. Its protein is CASREAGNLNYNEQFF.

The chain is built from TRBV15 and TRBJ2-1; no firm D call. Germline CDR1 is LNHNV and CDR2 is YYDKDF (reference sequence). Trimming cost V 3 bases and J 5 bases, with 8 bases left between them. CDR3 length equals 13 residues. In DNA form, the CDR3 reads TGTGCCACCAGCAGGCGGCGGCACAATGAGCAGTTCTTC. It codes for CATSRRRHNEQFF.

In its sample, this clone was seen once. This sequence joins TRBV7-2 and TRBJ2-7, with D possibly TRBD2 on 6 matching bases. Germline values: CDR1 SGHTA, CDR2 FQGNSA. V gave up 3 bases and J gave up 3 bases, with 15 bases separating them. The CDR3 runs to 15 residues. Here the CDR3 DNA reads TGTGCCAGCAGCTTCTTTATGGGCGGGGACTACGAGCAGTACTTC. It yields the protein CASSFFMGGDYEQYF.

Of note for this clone: This probably arose from a read error, given a far larger clone one base away. This sequence joins TRBV10-3 and TRBJ2-7; 11 bases fit TRBD1. CDR3 length: 14 amino acids. Germline lookup yields CDR1 ENHRY and CDR2 SYGVKD. Written as DNA, the CDR3 is TGTGCCAGCAGTCCCGGGACAGGGGGCTACGAGCAGTACTTC. Residues: CASSPGTGGYEQYF.